The rows below give T cell receptor beta chains drawn from one sample of a study of PD-1 blockade in classical Hodgkin lymphoma. Here immunoSEQ multiplex PCR was the method, and the copy in TCRdb shows in-frame clones only, minus some. The sample shows about 110,000 clones, 89% of them seen only once. Specimen: peripheral blood mononuclear cells (PBMCs), collected before the second cycle of nivolumab. These receptors were collected from a human donor with classical Hodgkin lymphoma. CDR3s include the opening cysteine and the closing phenylalanine or tryptophan. A D gene is named only where the DNA matches it firmly. Clone size, where shown, is once, few, many, or a class for clones that have expanded.

clone_size j_call v_call d_call cdr3_aa cdr3_nt
- TRBJ2-3 TRBV28 TRBD2 CASSSIIAGGPTDTQYF TGTGCCAGCAGTTCCATCATAGCGGGAGGGCCCACAGATACGCAGTATTTT
- TRBJ1-1 TRBV7-9 - CASSSRRGGQSTEAFF TGTGCCAGCAGCTCCCGCCGGGGGGGGCAGAGCACTGAAGCTTTCTTT
- TRBJ2-7 TRBV4-2 - CASSQEVGAGSYEQYF TGTGCCAGCAGCCAAGAAGTAGGCGCGGGGTCCTACGAGCAGTACTTC
- TRBJ2-1 TRBV5-3 - CARSSLCWSTASYNEQFF TGTGCCAGAAGCTCCCTCTGTTGGAGCACGGCTTCCTACAATGAGCAGTTCTTC
- TRBJ2-2 TRBV5-4 TRBD1 CASSRGQGPNTGELFF TGTGCCAGCAGCCGCGGACAGGGACCGAACACCGGGGAGCTGTTTTTT
- TRBJ2-1 TRBV7-2 - CASKEGYYNEQFF TGTGCCAGCAAGGAGGGTTACTACAATGAGCAGTTCTTC
- TRBJ2-3 TRBV7-9 - CASSLGADTQYF TGTGCCAGCAGCTTAGGGGCAGATACGCAGTATTTT
- TRBJ2-7 TRBV27 - CASSLRPFTSYEQYF TGTGCCAGCAGTTTGAGACCATTCACATCCTACGAGCAGTACTTC
- TRBJ2-3 TRBV9 TRBD2 CASSVGGLADYWTDTQYF TGTGCCAGCAGCGTAGGGGGACTAGCGGATTATTGGACAGATACGCAGTATTTT
- TRBJ2-1 TRBV12-5 - CASGLVGRGEQFF TGTGCTAGTGGTTTGGTAGGGCGGGGTGAGCAGTTCTTC
- TRBJ1-1 TRBV11-2 - CASSPPVRNTEAFF TGTGCCAGCAGCCCCCCGGTGAGGAACACTGAAGCTTTCTTT
- TRBJ2-1 TRBV7-2 TRBD2 CASSSVGLAEHNEQFF TGTGCCAGCAGCTCCGTGGGACTAGCGGAGCACAATGAGCAGTTCTTC
- TRBJ1-2 TRBV5-8 - CASSLRGAGTYGYTF TGTGCCAGCAGCTTGCGGGGGGCGGGCACCTATGGCTACACCTTC
- TRBJ2-1 TRBV10-3 - CAISEDLALNNEQFF TGTGCCATCTCGGAGGACCTAGCCCTAAACAATGAGCAGTTCTTC
once TRBJ2-2 TRBV25-1 TRBD1 CASSEPGTGFGELFF TGTGCCAGCAGTGAACCCGGGACAGGGTTCGGGGAGCTGTTTTTT
- TRBJ2-7 TRBV4-1 TRBD1 CASSLGQGAYEQYF TGCGCCAGCAGCCTGGGACAGGGGGCCTACGAGCAGTACTTC
- TRBJ2-3 TRBV28 - CASSRTAGDTQYF TGTGCCAGCAGTCGGACAGCTGGAGATACGCAGTATTTT
once TRBJ1-6 TRBV6-5 TRBD1 CASSKGQGVYSPLHF TGTGCCAGCAGTAAAGGACAGGGGGTCTATTCACCCCTCCACTTT
- TRBJ2-7 TRBV28 - CASSTGIYEQYF TGTGCCAGCAGCACAGGGATCTACGAGCAGTACTTC
- TRBJ2-1 TRBV5-8 TRBD2 CASLLAGGPYEQFF TGTGCCAGCCTACTAGCGGGAGGGCCTTATGAGCAGTTCTTC
few TRBJ2-7 TRBV27 - CASSSMVPYEQYF TGTGCCAGCAGTTCTATGGTACCCTACGAGCAGTACTTC
- TRBJ1-1 TRBV6-6 TRBD1 CASSYGQGNTEAFF TGTGCCAGCAGTTATGGACAGGGGAACACTGAAGCTTTCTTT
- TRBJ2-7 TRBV7-9 TRBD1 CASSPWDRTYEQYF TGTGCCAGCAGCCCCTGGGACAGAACTTACGAGCAGTACTTC
- TRBJ1-3 TRBV29-1 - CSVVGGASGNTIYF TGCAGCGTTGTTGGGGGGGCGAGTGGAAACACCATATATTTT
- TRBJ2-7 TRBV2 - CASSKSSNRVSYEQYF TGTGCCAGCAGTAAGTCATCCAACCGGGTCTCCTACGAGCAGTACTTC
- TRBJ1-2 TRBV5-1 TRBD1 CASSLKPGQGDLYGYTF TGCGCCAGCAGCTTAAAACCGGGACAGGGAGACCTCTATGGCTACACCTTC